What follows describes a single T cell receptor (beta chain). This CDR3 is built from 13 residues. Germline values: CDR1 SGHKS, CDR2 YYEKEE (reference sequence). With 0 bases removed from V and 8 bases from J, the gap between germline ends came to 10 bases. In the original analysis: Amplification from reference gene primers served as the basis for estimated nucleated cell counts. The protocol was immunoSEQ multiplex PCR, while the TCRdb copy is restricted to in-frame clones and leaves out a portion. That table supplies the V and J calls and clone size; D and trimming were determined from the DNA. The table records 350,000 to 450,000 clones, around 90% of them present only once. The data were taken from a study of blood T cell repertoires in COVID-19. Study details: Sites across the United States, Italy and Spain contributed samples from acute and convalescent COVID-19. Sources were T cells, B-cell-depleted T cells, or PBMCs; the material itself was cDNA or gDNA.

The V call is TRBV5-5, the J call TRBJ2-3; possible D gene TRBD2, 6 bases. The receptor was isolated from a human donor in a cohort sampled during active COVID-19. What was sequenced was peripheral blood. Here the CDR3 reads CASSLETRGTQYF. CDR3 DNA: TGTGCCAGCAGCTTGGAGACTAGGGGTACGCAGTATTTT.